A selection of T cell receptor beta chains follows, all from one sample in a study of identical twins. From the 5' RACE reads, TCRdb called clonotypes with MiXCR, one entry per CDR3 protein. Among around 160,000 distinct CDR3 sequences listed, under 4.5% were seen once. The specimen sequenced was memory T cells sorted from blood. These receptors all stem from a man aged 18 to 30 in good health. The CDR3 runs from the conserved cysteine through the conserved F or W. The D gene is left open where the match is weak. Rows give clone size only sometimes, using once, few, many, or a class for an expanded clone.

many,TRBV12-3/TRBV12-4,TRBD2,TRBJ2-7,CASSYRSGTSLYEQYF,TGTGCCAGCAGTTACCGCTCCGGGACTAGTCTCTACGAGCAGTACTTC
many,TRBV29-1,NA,TRBJ2-5,CSVEGHRDGTQYF,TGCAGCGTTGAAGGTCATAGGGACGGGACCCAGTACTTC
many,TRBV3-1,TRBD2,TRBJ2-1,CASSQDRRWTSANEQFF,TGTGCCAGCAGCCAAGATCGTCGGTGGACTAGCGCCAATGAGCAGTTCTTC
many,TRBV29-1,TRBD1,TRBJ2-7,CSAGQGANEQYF,TGCAGCGCTGGACAGGGGGCCAACGAGCAGTACTTC
many,TRBV29-1,NA,TRBJ2-5,CSVGTRALETQYF,TGCAGCGTCGGCACTAGAGCACTAGAGACCCAGTACTTC
many,TRBV18,NA,TRBJ2-5,CASSRDKQETQYF,TGTGCCAGCAGCCGGGACAAACAAGAGACCCAGTACTTC
many,TRBV5-6,NA,TRBJ1-5,CASSPGWDQPQHF,TGTGCCAGCAGCCCAGGGTGGGATCAGCCCCAGCATTTT
many,TRBV19,TRBD1,TRBJ2-7,CASSMIRTGAHEQYF,TGTGCCAGTAGTATGATCCGAACAGGGGCCCACGAGCAGTACTTC
many,TRBV28,NA,TRBJ2-5,CASSLADYQETQYF,TGTGCCAGCAGTTTAGCGGACTACCAAGAGACCCAGTACTTC
many,TRBV6-5,NA,TRBJ2-5,CASSYAELETQYF,TGTGCCAGCAGTTACGCCGAATTAGAGACCCAGTACTTC
many,TRBV4-2,NA,TRBJ2-4,CASSLTGEGKNIQYF,TGTGCCAGCAGCCTTACAGGGGAGGGGAAAAACATTCAGTACTTC
many,TRBV10-3,NA,TRBJ2-3,CAISESGTDTQYF,TGTGCCATCAGTGAGTCGGGGACAGATACGCAGTATTTT
many,TRBV10-3,NA,TRBJ2-3,CAISGWQADSDTQYF,TGTGCCATCAGTGGTTGGCAGGCGGATTCAGATACGCAGTATTTT
many,TRBV5-1,TRBD1,TRBJ1-4,CASSLDRGPATNEKLFF,TGCGCCAGCAGCTTGGACAGGGGGCCAGCAACTAATGAAAAACTGTTTTTT
many,TRBV12-3/TRBV12-4,NA,TRBJ2-1,CASRSQGGLYSYNEQFF,TGTGCCAGCAGATCCCAGGGCGGACTTTACTCCTACAATGAGCAGTTCTTC
many,TRBV20-1,NA,TRBJ2-3,CSARDRGRLAGTDTQYF,TGCAGTGCTAGAGATCGAGGCAGGCTGGCAGGTACAGATACGCAGTATTTT
NA,TRBV19,NA,TRBJ2-1,CASRRGAGNEQFF,TGTGCCAGTAGACGGGGTGCCGGGAATGAGCAGTTCTTC
few,TRBV28,TRBD2,TRBJ2-2,CASSPRGRHTGELFF,TGTGCCAGCAGTCCTCGCGGGAGGCACACCGGGGAGCTGTTTTTT
many,TRBV20-1,NA,TRBJ1-3,CSAEQSSGNTIYF,TGCAGTGCAGAACAGAGCTCTGGAAACACCATATATTTT
many,TRBV5-1,TRBD2,TRBJ2-2,CASSLDGLGVPGELFF,TGCGCCAGCAGCCTGGACGGACTAGGTGTACCCGGGGAGCTGTTTTTT
many,TRBV12-3/TRBV12-4,NA,TRBJ1-4,CASSSPRTALNEKLFF,TGTGCCAGCAGTTCCCCCCGGACAGCACTGAATGAAAAACTGTTTTTT
many,TRBV5-1,NA,TRBJ2-5,CASSFGQQETQYF,TGCGCCAGCAGCTTCGGACAGCAAGAGACCCAGTACTTC
many,TRBV12-3/TRBV12-4,NA,TRBJ1-1,CASSLGRFMNTEAFF,TGTGCCAGCAGTTTAGGACGGTTCATGAACACTGAAGCTTTCTTT
many,TRBV12-3/TRBV12-4,NA,TRBJ2-5,CASSLGRGHQETQYF,TGTGCCAGCAGTTTGGGTAGGGGTCACCAAGAGACCCAGTACTTC
NA,TRBV28,NA,TRBJ2-2,CASSLLVGAGPGELFF,TGTGCCAGCAGTTTATTGGTCGGGGCAGGGCCCGGGGAGCTGTTTTTT
many,TRBV20-1,NA,TRBJ1-5,CSARDRDRELHQPQHF,TGCAGTGCTAGAGATCGGGATAGGGAACTTCATCAGCCCCAGCATTTT
few,TRBV27,NA,TRBJ2-1,CASSHAYNEQFF,TGTGCCAGCAGCCATGCCTACAATGAGCAGTTCTTC
many,TRBV4-3,NA,TRBJ2-1,CASSQDGGRSYNEQFF,TGCGCCAGCAGCCAAGATGGTGGTCGCTCCTACAATGAGCAGTTCTTC
many,TRBV25-1,NA,TRBJ1-3,CASTRGGGVLGNTIYF,TGTGCCAGCACCCGAGGCGGGGGGGTACTGGGAAACACCATATATTTT
many,TRBV20-1,NA,TRBJ2-1,CSPSKSRSYNEQFF,TGCAGTCCCTCCAAGTCGAGATCCTACAATGAGCAGTTCTTC
many,TRBV12-3/TRBV12-4,TRBD2,TRBJ2-3,CASRQREAGTDTQYF,TGTGCCAGCAGACAACGGGAAGCGGGAACAGATACGCAGTATTTT
few,TRBV6-2/TRBV6-3,NA,TRBJ2-1,CASSLLGLEQFF,TGTGCCAGCAGCCTACTAGGGCTTGAGCAGTTCTTC
many,TRBV28,TRBD1,TRBJ2-5,CASSTIRDRDFETQYF,TGTGCCAGCAGCACTATCCGGGACAGAGATTTCGAGACCCAGTACTTC
many,TRBV20-1,NA,TRBJ2-5,CSASPWGAETQYF,TGCAGTGCTAGCCCCTGGGGGGCGGAGACCCAGTACTTC
many,TRBV12-3/TRBV12-4,TRBD2,TRBJ2-1,CASSFSGRALGEQFF,TGTGCCAGCAGTTTCAGCGGGAGGGCCCTCGGTGAGCAGTTCTTC
many,TRBV5-1,TRBD1,TRBJ2-3,CASSSSGTGFSDTQYF,TGCGCCAGCAGCTCGTCTGGGACAGGGTTTTCAGATACGCAGTATTTT
many,TRBV10-3,NA,TRBJ2-4,CAISESWDPGNIQYF,TGTGCCATCAGTGAGTCGTGGGACCCTGGGAACATTCAGTACTTC
many,TRBV15,TRBD2,TRBJ2-1,CATSRGGGRARNEQFF,TGTGCCACCAGCAGGGGGGGCGGGAGGGCCCGCAATGAGCAGTTCTTC
many,TRBV20-1,NA,TRBJ2-5,CSASVTSSETQYF,TGCAGTGCTAGTGTCACTAGTTCGGAGACCCAGTACTTC
many,TRBV9,NA,TRBJ1-6,CASSPRTDSGISPLHF,TGTGCCAGCAGCCCGCGGACAGACTCCGGGATATCACCCCTCCACTTT
many,TRBV7-2,TRBD2,TRBJ2-7,CASSSGRSGEQYF,TGTGCCAGCAGTAGCGGGAGGTCGGGCGAGCAGTACTTC
many,TRBV29-1,NA,TRBJ2-1,CSVKRGTYDNEQFF,TGCAGCGTTAAAAGGGGCACCTACGACAATGAGCAGTTCTTC
many,TRBV5-1,TRBD1,TRBJ2-5,CASSEPGQGGETQYF,TGCGCCAGCAGCGAACCGGGACAGGGTGGGGAGACCCAGTACTTC
many,TRBV29-1,TRBD2,TRBJ2-1,CSVVGTSGRANEQFF,TGCAGCGTTGTAGGGACTAGCGGGAGGGCCAACGAGCAGTTCTTC
NA,TRBV4-3,NA,TRBJ2-6,CASSQDSRGTYSGANVLTF,TGCGCCAGCAGCCAAGATTCTCGGGGAACGTACTCTGGGGCCAACGTCCTGACTTTC
many,TRBV25-1,NA,TRBJ2-7,CASRKPNRARYYEQYF,TGTGCCAGCAGAAAACCCAACAGAGCTCGATACTACGAGCAGTACTTC
many,TRBV10-3,NA,TRBJ2-5,CAISESGDGETQYF,TGTGCCATCAGTGAGTCGGGGGATGGGGAGACCCAGTACTTC
many,TRBV12-3/TRBV12-4,NA,TRBJ1-2,CASRSGVNYGYTF,TGTGCCAGCAGATCAGGTGTTAACTATGGCTACACCTTC
many,TRBV5-5,NA,TRBJ1-4,CASSYQGSEKLFF,TGTGCCAGCAGCTATCAGGGGAGTGAAAAACTGTTTTTT